The sequence of this T cell receptor (beta chain) was determined in a study of blood T cell repertoires in COVID-19. Looking at the study overall: Collection of acute and convalescent COVID-19 samples took place in the United States, Italy and Spain. PBMCs, B-cell-depleted T cells, or T cells provided the cDNA or gDNA that made up the material.

V lost 3 bases, J lost 5 bases, and 17 bases lay in between. Germline V gene lookup returns CDR1 LNHDA and CDR2 SQIVND (reference sequence). CDR3 length: 16 residues. Only one count was recorded for this clone. As originally analysed: Reference gene primer amplification in the assay estimated nucleated cell counts. TCRdb's copy holds only in-frame clones and misses some; the assay was immunoSEQ multiplex PCR. The V and J calls and clone size come from that table; D and trimming were worked out from the DNA. Of about 120,000 clones in the sample, 82% were seen once. Sequencing was carried out using peripheral blood. The receptor's source is a human donor in a cohort sampled during active COVID-19. The rearrangement uses TRBV19 and TRBJ2-4, with D possibly matching TRBD2 (7 bases). CDR3 nucleotides: TGTGCCAGTAGTATCGCCCGGGGAGGGGGACAAAACATTCAGTACTTC. This gives the protein CASSIARGGGQNIQYF.